This T cell receptor beta chain originates from a study of OX40 agonist ivuxolimab in advanced cancers. Data came from immunoSEQ multiplex PCR; TCRdb stores just in-frame clones and leaves some out. The repertoire consists of 75,000 to 90,000 clones, with roughly nine tenths occurring once and the leading ten covering 2.5% to 3%. CDR1 and CDR2 from the germline V gene are SGHNT and YYREEE (reference sequence). This CDR3 has 14 amino acids. Trimming pared 3 bases from V and 8 bases from J, leaving 17 bases between. Source: CD4+ or CD8+ T cells sorted from blood, taken in a trial of the OX40 agonist ivuxolimab. This receptor was taken from an adult with an advanced solid tumor such as melanoma, head and neck, liver or kidney cancer. This chain uses TRBV5-4 with TRBJ1-1; no reliable D call. CDR3 sequence: CASSSIDSGTEAFF. Here the CDR3 DNA reads TGTGCCAGCAGCTCAATAGATTCGGGAACCGAAGCTTTCTTT.